This passage covers 4 T cell receptor beta chains from one sample sequenced in a study of cytomegalovirus exposure and HLA in healthy donors. The PCR contained 60 Vbeta and 13 Jbeta primers. Sequencing used immunoSEQ multiplex PCR; TCRdb keeps in-frame clones, though not all of them. This sample carries about 67,000 clones, around 89% of them seen once, and the ten largest clones take 9% to 13%. Material for sequencing was PBMCs. These receptor sequences come from a woman aged 25 to 45 in good health and CMV-seropositive.

V gene TRBV6-1 combines with J gene TRBJ2-3, with 8 bases lining up with TRBD1. After removal of 2 bases from V and 3 bases from J, the junction contained 4 bases not matched to a gene. This CDR3 is built from 15 residues. Germline loops: CDR1 MNHNS, CDR2 SASEGT. The CDR3 DNA reads TGTGCCAGCAGTGAACGACAGGGGAGGACAGATACGCAGTATTTT. Residues: CASSERQGRTDTQYF.

The chain is built from TRBV15 and TRBJ2-4; TRBD1 might be the D (6 bases). The germline V gene has CDR1 LNHNV and CDR2 YYDKDF (reference sequence). This CDR3 region has 13 residues. Trimming shortened V by 4 bases and J by 7 bases, and 11 bases separated the two germline ends. DNA of the CDR3: TGTGCCACCAGCAAGGGGGAGAGGAACATTCAGTACTTC. Amino acid sequence: CATSKGERNIQYF.

The V and J genes are TRBV28 and TRBJ2-5; 8 nucleotides line up with TRBD2. The CDR3 covers 12 residues. CDR1 and CDR2 (germline): MDHEN, SYDVKM. After removal of 6 bases from V and 5 bases from J, the junction contained 2 bases not matched to a gene. CDR3: CASRLAGETQYF. The CDR3 bases are TGTGCCAGCAGATTAGCGGGGGAGACCCAGTACTTC.

This sequence joins TRBV10-2 and TRBJ2-7; 10 positions agree with TRBD1. The CDR3 is made up of 14 amino acids. Germline CDR1 is WSHSY and CDR2 is SAAADI. V lost 7 bases to trimming and J lost 3 bases; unmatched junction nucleotides: 6. The CDR3 is CASNDRGPFYEQYF. CDR3 DNA sequence: TGCGCCAGCAACGACAGGGGGCCTTTCTACGAGCAGTACTTC.